This is a list of T cell receptor beta chains from one sample in a study of T cells in Graves' hyperthyroidism and ophthalmopathy. TCRdb processed the multiplex PCR reads anew with MiXCR; each CDR3 protein has one entry. The table has 270,000 or so distinct CDR3 sequences, over 12% seen once. What was sequenced was blood. The receptors were gathered from a woman between 50 and 59 years old with Graves' hyperthyroidism that later progressed to Graves' ophthalmopathy. Both conserved end residues are part of each CDR3. The order of the fields is D gene, CDR3 length, clone size, V gene, J gene, CDR3 DNA, CDR3 protein. D genes are given only for firm matches. Clone size is shown for a subset of rows, as once, few, many or a class of expanded clone.

-	14	few	TRBV24-1	TRBJ2-5	TGTGCCACCAGTGAAGGGGCCTTACAAGAGACCCAGTACTTC	CATSEGALQETQYF
-	12	-	TRBV6-1	TRBJ2-7	TGTGCCAGCAGTGAAATTATCGACGAGCAGTACTTC	CASSEIIDEQYF
-	17	-	TRBV10-2	TRBJ2-2	TGCGCCAGCAGAGACCGACTGGGACGTAGGGGGACCGGGGAGCTGTTTTTT	CASRDRLGRRGTGELFF
-	16	many	TRBV2	TRBJ1-1	TGTGCCAGCAGCCCGACGGGAGGGCACAGGAACACTGAAGCTTTCTTT	CASSPTGGHRNTEAFF
-	12	few	TRBV29-1	TRBJ1-5	TGCAGCGTTGAAGAGTATGGGGAGCCCCAGCATTTT	CSVEEYGEPQHF
TRBD1	17	few	TRBV5-1	TRBJ2-1	TGCGCCAGCAGCCTACAAACCACGTACAGGGGGCAGAGTGAGCAGTTCTTC	CASSLQTTYRGQSEQFF
-	13	many	TRBV5-1	TRBJ2-5	TGCGCCAGCAGCCCCGGCGGGGAAGAGACCCAGTACTTC	CASSPGGEETQYF
-	16	-	TRBV25-1	TRBJ2-5	TGTGCCAGCAGTGATGGTCCGGGCTTCGTAATCGAGACCCAGTACTTC	CASSDGPGFVIETQYF
-	15	many	TRBV6-5	TRBJ2-2	TGTGCCAGCAGTTACTCGAATGTGGGGCGCGGGGAGCTGTTTTTT	CASSYSNVGRGELFF
-	13	many	TRBV4-1	TRBJ1-1	TGCGCCAGCAGCCTCGCAGGGGCGGCTGAAGCTTTCTTT	CASSLAGAAEAFF
TRBD2	16	many	TRBV28	TRBJ2-7	TGTGCCAGCAGCCGCCAGACTAGCGGAACCGGCTACGAGCAGTACTTC	CASSRQTSGTGYEQYF
-	13	many	TRBV5-1	TRBJ1-5	TGCGCCAGCAGCTTGAAAGGGGATCAGCCCCAGCATTTT	CASSLKGDQPQHF
-	16	-	TRBV5-1	TRBJ1-1	TGCGCCAGCAGCTTGAATCCGGGGGGAATGAACACTGAAGCTTTCTTT	CASSLNPGGMNTEAFF
-	14	-	TRBV24-1	TRBJ2-1	TGTGCCACCAGTGCTTTTTCTAGTTCCGTTGAGCAGTTCTTC	CATSAFSSSVEQFF
-	12	-	TRBV24-1	TRBJ2-2	TGTGCCACCAAGGCGAACACCGGGGAGCTGTTTTTT	CATKANTGELFF
-	13	many	TRBV11-3	TRBJ2-3	TGTGCCAGCAGCTTAGGACGGTCAGATACGCAGTATTTT	CASSLGRSDTQYF
TRBD1	15	-	TRBV11-2	TRBJ1-5	TGTGCCAGCAGCATTAACAGGGGGGGCAATCAGCCCCAGCATTTT	CASSINRGGNQPQHF
-	13	many	TRBV19	TRBJ2-7	TGTGCCAGTAGTATTGCGGGGAACTACGAGCAGTACTTC	CASSIAGNYEQYF
-	12	-	TRBV11-2	TRBJ1-1	TGTGCCAGCAGCAGCCGAGAGGTGGGGGCTTTCTTT	CASSSREVGAFF
TRBD1	18	-	TRBV11-1	TRBJ2-2	TGTGCCAGCAGCTCCCCTGTGAGCAAGGGGGCGAACACCAGGGAGCTGTTTTTT	CASSSPVSKGANTRELFF
TRBD1	16	many	TRBV20-1	TRBJ1-1	TGCAGTGCCCCTGGGACAGGGGGAAGGAAGAACACTGAAGCTTTCTTT	CSAPGTGGRKNTEAFF
-	12	-	TRBV4-1	TRBJ1-2	TGCGCCAGCAGCCAAGCAGGGTTTGGCTACACCTTC	CASSQAGFGYTF
-	16	many	TRBV28	TRBJ2-7	TGTGCCAGCAGTGCCTGGGGGGCAGGCGGAGCCTACGAGCAGTACTTC	CASSAWGAGGAYEQYF
-	16	-	TRBV15	TRBJ2-3	TGTGCCACCAGCAGAGGGGCCGGGGCCCGCACAGATACGCAGTATTTT	CATSRGAGARTDTQYF
TRBD1	15	few	TRBV9	TRBJ2-4	TGTGCCAGCAGCCCTTCTTCCGGGACAGAAAACATTCAGTACTTC	CASSPSSGTENIQYF
TRBD2	14	many	TRBV28	TRBJ2-4	TGTGCCAGCAGCCACGACGGGGGGGGTTACATTCAGTACTTC	CASSHDGGGYIQYF
-	16	few	TRBV4-2	TRBJ2-3	TGTGCCAGCAGCCAAGAACCAGCGGGCTACACAGATACGCAGTATTTT	CASSQEPAGYTDTQYF
TRBD1	16	many	TRBV5-8	TRBJ2-7	TGTGCCAGCAGCTTGGATTGGTACAGGGGGGCTGGCGAGCAGTACTTC	CASSLDWYRGAGEQYF
TRBD1	13	many	TRBV27	TRBJ1-2	TGTGCCAGCAGACAGGGGGGGTTCTATGGCTACACCTTC	CASRQGGFYGYTF
-	15	many	TRBV11-2	TRBJ2-1	TGTGCCAGCAGCTGGGTAGGCAGGTGGGAAGTGGAGCAGTTCTTC	CASSWVGRWEVEQFF
-	13	-	TRBV7-9	TRBJ2-1	TGTGCCAGCAGCTTAGGTCAGTGGGGCGAGCAGTTCTTC	CASSLGQWGEQFF
-	17	few	TRBV5-8	TRBJ2-5	TGTGCCAGCAGATCCAGTATAGGGAAGGGGCTACAAGAGACCCAGTACTTC	CASRSSIGKGLQETQYF
TRBD2	17	-	TRBV7-6	TRBJ2-7	TGTGCCAGCAGCCGCCCATTGACTAGCGGGAGCTCCTACGAGCAGTACTTC	CASSRPLTSGSSYEQYF
-	19	-	TRBV19	TRBJ1-3	TGTGCCAGTAGTATAGATACCCGGAAGAAAAAACTTTCTGGAAACACCATATATTTT	CASSIDTRKKKLSGNTIYF
TRBD1	15	-	TRBV28	TRBJ1-1	TGTGCCAGCAGAGGACAGGGGGGTGGGAACACTGAAGCTTTCTTT	CASRGQGGGNTEAFF
TRBD1	14	many	TRBV5-1	TRBJ2-3	TGCGCCAGCAGAAATACAGGGGGCGCAGATACGCAGTATTTT	CASRNTGGADTQYF
TRBD1	14	many	TRBV28	TRBJ2-7	TGTGCCAGCAGGTCGACAGGGGGCTCTTACGAGCAGTACTTC	CASRSTGGSYEQYF
-	13	-	TRBV12-3/TRBV12-4	TRBJ2-1	TGTGCCAGCAGTTTGCTAGCGCTGGGTGAGCAGTTCTTC	CASSLLALGEQFF
TRBD1	13	many	TRBV27	TRBJ1-1	TGTGCCAGCAGTTTCTACAGGACAGGTCGAGCTTTCTTT	CASSFYRTGRAFF
-	14	many	TRBV18	TRBJ2-1	TGTGCCAGCTCACCAACCACAGGAGACAATGAGCAGTTCTTC	CASSPTTGDNEQFF
-	15	many	TRBV12-3/TRBV12-4	TRBJ2-1	TGTGCCAGCAGTTTAAAACGGGGCGCGTTAAATGAGCAGTTCTTC	CASSLKRGALNEQFF
-	13	many	TRBV3-1	TRBJ2-3	TGTGCCAGCAGCCCAGGGGGCACAGATACGCAGTATTTT	CASSPGGTDTQYF
TRBD1	13	-	TRBV9	TRBJ2-5	TGTGCCAGCGCCCTCCAGGGGGAAGAGACCCAGTACTTC	CASALQGEETQYF